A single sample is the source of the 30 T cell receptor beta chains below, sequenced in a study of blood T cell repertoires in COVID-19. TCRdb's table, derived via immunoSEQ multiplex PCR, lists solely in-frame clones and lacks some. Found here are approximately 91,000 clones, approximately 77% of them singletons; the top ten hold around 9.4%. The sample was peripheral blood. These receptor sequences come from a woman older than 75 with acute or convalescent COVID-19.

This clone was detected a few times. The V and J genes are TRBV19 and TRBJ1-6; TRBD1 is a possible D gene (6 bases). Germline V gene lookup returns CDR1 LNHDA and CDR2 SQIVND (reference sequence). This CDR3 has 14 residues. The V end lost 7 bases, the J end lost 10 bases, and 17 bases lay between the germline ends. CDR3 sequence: CASIAAQGSSPLHF. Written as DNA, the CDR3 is TGTGCCAGTATCGCCGCCCAGGGGTCCTCACCCCTCCACTTT.

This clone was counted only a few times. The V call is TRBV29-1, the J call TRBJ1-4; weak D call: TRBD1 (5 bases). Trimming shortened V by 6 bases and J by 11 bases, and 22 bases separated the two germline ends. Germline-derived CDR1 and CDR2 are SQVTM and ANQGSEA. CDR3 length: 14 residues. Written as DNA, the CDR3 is TGCAGCGTGGCCGGGGACCCCCCGGGGGGGAAACTGTTTTTT. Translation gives CSVAGDPPGGKLFF.

The CDR3: CASLAGTVPYEQYF. The CDR3 DNA is TGTGCCAGCCTCGCCGGGACAGTGCCCTACGAGCAGTACTTC. This rearrangement joins TRBV2 to TRBJ2-7; 7 bases match TRBD1. The CDR3 has 14 residues. Germline lookup yields CDR1 SNHLY and CDR2 FYNNEI. V gave up 8 bases and J gave up 2 bases; unmatched junction bases: 9.

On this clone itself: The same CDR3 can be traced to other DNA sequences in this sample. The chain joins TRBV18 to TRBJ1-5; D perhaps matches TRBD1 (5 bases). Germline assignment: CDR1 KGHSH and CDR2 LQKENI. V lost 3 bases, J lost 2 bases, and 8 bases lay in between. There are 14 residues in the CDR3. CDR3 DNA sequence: TGTGCCAGCTCACCGGGGGGGGGCAATCAGCCCCAGCATTTT. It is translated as CASSPGGGNQPQHF.

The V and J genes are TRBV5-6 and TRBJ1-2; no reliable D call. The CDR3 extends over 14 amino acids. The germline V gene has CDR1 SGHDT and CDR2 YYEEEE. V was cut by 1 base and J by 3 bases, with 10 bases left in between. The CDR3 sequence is CASSLTGFHYGYTF. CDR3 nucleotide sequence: TGTGCCAGCAGCTTGACGGGGTTTCACTATGGCTACACCTTC.

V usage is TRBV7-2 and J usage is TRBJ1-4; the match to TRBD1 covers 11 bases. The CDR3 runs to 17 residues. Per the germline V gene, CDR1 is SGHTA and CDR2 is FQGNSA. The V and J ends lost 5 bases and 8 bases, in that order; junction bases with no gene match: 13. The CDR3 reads CASSTQLGGTGGEKLFF. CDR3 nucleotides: TGTGCCAGCAGCACACAACTTGGTGGGACAGGGGGAGAAAAACTGTTTTTT.

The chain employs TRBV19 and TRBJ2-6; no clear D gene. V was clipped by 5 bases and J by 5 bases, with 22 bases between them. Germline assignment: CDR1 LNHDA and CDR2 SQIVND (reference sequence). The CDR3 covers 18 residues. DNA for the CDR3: TGTGCCAGTAGTTTCAACACGACAAATCAAAGTCGGGCCAACGTCCTGACTTTC. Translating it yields CASSFNTTNQSRANVLTF.

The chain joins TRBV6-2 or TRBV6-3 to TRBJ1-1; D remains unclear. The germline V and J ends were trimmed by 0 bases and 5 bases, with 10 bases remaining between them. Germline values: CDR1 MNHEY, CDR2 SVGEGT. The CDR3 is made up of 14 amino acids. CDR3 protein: CASSYSAGRTEAFF. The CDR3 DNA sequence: TGTGCCAGCAGTTACTCGGCGGGGAGAACTGAAGCTTTCTTT.

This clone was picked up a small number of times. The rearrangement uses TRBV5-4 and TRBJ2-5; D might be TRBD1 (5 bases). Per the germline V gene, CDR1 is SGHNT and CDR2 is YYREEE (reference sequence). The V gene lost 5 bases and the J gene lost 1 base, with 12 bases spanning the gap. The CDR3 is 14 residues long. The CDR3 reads CASRRQFSQETQYF. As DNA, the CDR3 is TGTGCCAGCAGACGACAGTTCTCCCAAGAGACCCAGTACTTC. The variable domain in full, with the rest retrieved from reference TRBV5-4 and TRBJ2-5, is ETGVTQSPTHLIKTRGQQVTLRCSSQSGHNTVSWYQQALGQGPQFIFQYYREEENGRGNFPPRFSGLQFPNYSSELNVNALELDDSALYLCASRRQFSQETQYFGPGTRLLVL.

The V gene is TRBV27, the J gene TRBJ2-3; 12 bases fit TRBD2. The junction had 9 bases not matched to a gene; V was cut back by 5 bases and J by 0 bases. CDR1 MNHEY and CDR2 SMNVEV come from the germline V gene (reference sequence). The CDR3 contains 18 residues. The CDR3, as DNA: TGTGCCAGCAGTCCCCGACTAGCGGGGGCCTCCAGCACAGATACGCAGTATTTT. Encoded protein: CASSPRLAGASSTDTQYF.

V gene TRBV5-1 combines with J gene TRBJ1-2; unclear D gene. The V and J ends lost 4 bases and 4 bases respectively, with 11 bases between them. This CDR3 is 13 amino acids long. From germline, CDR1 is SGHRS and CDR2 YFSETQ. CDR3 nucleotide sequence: TGCGCCAGCAGCCCCGGGAGGCTCTATGGCTACACCTTC. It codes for CASSPGRLYGYTF.

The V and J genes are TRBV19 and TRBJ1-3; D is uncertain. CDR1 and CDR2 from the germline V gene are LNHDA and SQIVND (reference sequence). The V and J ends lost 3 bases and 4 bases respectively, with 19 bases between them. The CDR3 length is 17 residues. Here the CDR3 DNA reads TGTGCCAGTAGTATGAGTCTACGGAAACAGAGCGGAAACACCATATATTTT. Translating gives CASSMSLRKQSGNTIYF. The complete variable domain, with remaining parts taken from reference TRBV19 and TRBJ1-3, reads DGGITQSPKYLFRKEGQNVTLSCEQNLNHDAMYWYRQDPGQGLRLIYYSQIVNDFQKGDIAEGYSVSREKKESFPLTVTSAQKNPTAFYLCASSMSLRKQSGNTIYFGEGSWLTVV.

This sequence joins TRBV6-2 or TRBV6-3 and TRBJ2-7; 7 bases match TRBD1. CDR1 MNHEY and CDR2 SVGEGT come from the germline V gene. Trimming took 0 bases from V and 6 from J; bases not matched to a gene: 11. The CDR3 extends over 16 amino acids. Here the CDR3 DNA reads TGTGCCAGCAGTTACTCGAATAGGGGGCCCCAGGGCGAGCAGTACTTC. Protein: CASSYSNRGPQGEQYF.

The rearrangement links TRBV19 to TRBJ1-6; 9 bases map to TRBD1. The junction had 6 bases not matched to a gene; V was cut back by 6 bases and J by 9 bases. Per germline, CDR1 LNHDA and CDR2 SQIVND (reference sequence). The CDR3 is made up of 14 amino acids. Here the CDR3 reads CASSEDRGVSPLHF. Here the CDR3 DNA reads TGTGCCAGTAGCGAGGACAGGGGTGTTTCACCCCTCCACTTT. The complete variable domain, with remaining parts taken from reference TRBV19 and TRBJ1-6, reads DGGITQSPKYLFRKEGQNVTLSCEQNLNHDAMYWYRQDPGQGLRLIYYSQIVNDFQKGDIAEGYSVSREKKESFPLTVTSAQKNPTAFYLCASSEDRGVSPLHFGNGTRLTVT.

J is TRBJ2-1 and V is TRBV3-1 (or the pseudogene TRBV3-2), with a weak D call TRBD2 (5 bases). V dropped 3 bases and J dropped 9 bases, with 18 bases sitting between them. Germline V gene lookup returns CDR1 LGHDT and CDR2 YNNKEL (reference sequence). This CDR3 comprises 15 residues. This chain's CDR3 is CASSQGYPGRGEQFF. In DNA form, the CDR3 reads TGTGCCAGCAGCCAGGGCTATCCGGGTCGGGGTGAGCAGTTCTTC.

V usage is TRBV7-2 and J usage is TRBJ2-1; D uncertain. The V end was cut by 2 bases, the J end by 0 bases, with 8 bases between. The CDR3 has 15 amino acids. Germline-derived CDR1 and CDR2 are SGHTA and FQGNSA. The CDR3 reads CASSLPPSSYNEQFF. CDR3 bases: TGTGCCAGCAGCTTACCACCCAGCTCCTACAATGAGCAGTTCTTC.

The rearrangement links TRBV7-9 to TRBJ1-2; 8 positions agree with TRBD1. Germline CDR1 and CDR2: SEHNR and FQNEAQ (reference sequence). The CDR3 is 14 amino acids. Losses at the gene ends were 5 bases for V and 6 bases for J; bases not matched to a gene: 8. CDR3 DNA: TGTGCCAGCAGCCCTCGGACAGGGCTGGATGGCTACACCTTC. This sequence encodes CASSPRTGLDGYTF.

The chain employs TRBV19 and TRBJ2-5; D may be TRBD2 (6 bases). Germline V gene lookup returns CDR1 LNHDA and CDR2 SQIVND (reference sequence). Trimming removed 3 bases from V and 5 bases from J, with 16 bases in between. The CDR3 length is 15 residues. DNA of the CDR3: TGTGCCAGTAGTATCGGGGGACCGCCCGGGGAGACCCAGTACTTC. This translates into CASSIGGPPGETQYF.

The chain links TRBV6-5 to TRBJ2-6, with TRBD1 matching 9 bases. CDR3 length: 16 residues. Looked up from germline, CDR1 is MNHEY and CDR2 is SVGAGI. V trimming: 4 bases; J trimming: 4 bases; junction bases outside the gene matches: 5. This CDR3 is CASSFGQGTGANVLTF. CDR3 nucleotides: TGTGCCAGCAGTTTCGGACAGGGGACCGGGGCCAACGTCCTGACTTTC.

CDR3: CASSPIVGQNTGELFF. CDR3 bases: TGTGCCAGCTCACCAATAGTAGGACAGAACACCGGGGAGCTGTTTTTT. This chain links TRBV18 with TRBJ2-2, with D perhaps matching TRBD1 (5 bases). The germline CDR1 and CDR2 sequences are KGHSH and LQKENI. The CDR3 loop spans 16 amino acids. The V end lost 2 bases, the J end lost 1 base, and 11 bases lay between the germline ends. The entire variable domain, with the rest obtained from reference TRBV18 and TRBJ2-2, is as follows: NAGVMQNPRHLVRRRGQEARLRCSPMKGHSHVYWYRQLPEEGLKFMVYLQKENIIDESGMPKERFSAEFPKEGPSILRIQQVVRGDSAAYFCASSPIVGQNTGELFFGEGSRLTVL.

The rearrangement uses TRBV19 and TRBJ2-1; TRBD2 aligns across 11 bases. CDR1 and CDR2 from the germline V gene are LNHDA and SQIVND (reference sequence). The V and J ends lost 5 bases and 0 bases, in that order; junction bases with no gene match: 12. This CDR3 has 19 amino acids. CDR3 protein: CASSSDSGRASSSYNEQFF. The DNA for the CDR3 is TGTGCCAGTAGTTCGGATAGCGGGAGGGCCTCGAGCTCCTACAATGAGCAGTTCTTC.

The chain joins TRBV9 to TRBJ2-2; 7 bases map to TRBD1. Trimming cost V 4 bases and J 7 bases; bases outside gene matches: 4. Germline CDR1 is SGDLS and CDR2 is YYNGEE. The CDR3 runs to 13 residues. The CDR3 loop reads CASSSDRVGELFF. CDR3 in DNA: TGTGCCAGCAGCTCAGACAGGGTCGGGGAGCTGTTTTTT.

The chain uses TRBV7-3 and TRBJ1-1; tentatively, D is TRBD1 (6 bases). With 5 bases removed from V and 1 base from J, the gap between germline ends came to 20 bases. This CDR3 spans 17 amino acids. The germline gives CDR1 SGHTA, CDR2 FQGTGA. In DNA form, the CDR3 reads TGTGCCAGCAGCCTACACCGGGACAAAGTGAAGAACACTGAAGCTTTCTTT. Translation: CASSLHRDKVKNTEAFF.

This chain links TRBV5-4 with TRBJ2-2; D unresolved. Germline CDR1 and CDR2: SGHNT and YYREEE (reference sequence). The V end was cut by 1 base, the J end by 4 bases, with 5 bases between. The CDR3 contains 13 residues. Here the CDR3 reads CASSLQVTGELFF. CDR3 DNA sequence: TGTGCCAGCAGCTTGCAGGTCACCGGGGAGCTGTTTTTT.

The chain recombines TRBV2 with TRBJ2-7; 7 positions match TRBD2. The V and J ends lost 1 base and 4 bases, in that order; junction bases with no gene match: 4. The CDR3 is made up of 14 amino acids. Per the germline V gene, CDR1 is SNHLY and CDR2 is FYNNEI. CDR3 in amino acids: CASSEGGLPYEQYF. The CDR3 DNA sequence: TGTGCCAGCAGTGAAGGGGGACTACCATACGAGCAGTACTTC.

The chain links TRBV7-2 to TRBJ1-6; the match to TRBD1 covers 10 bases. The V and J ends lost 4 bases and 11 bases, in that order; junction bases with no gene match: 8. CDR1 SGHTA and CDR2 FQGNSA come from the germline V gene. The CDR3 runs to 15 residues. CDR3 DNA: TGTGCCAGCAGCTACGCCGGGACAGGGGATACACCCCTCCACTTT. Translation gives CASSYAGTGDTPLHF.

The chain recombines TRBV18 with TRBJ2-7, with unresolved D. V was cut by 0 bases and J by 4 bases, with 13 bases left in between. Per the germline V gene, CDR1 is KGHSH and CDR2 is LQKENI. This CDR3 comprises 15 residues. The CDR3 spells CASSPPVAGSYEQYF. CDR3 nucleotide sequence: TGTGCCAGCTCACCACCGGTTGCAGGAAGTTACGAGCAGTACTTC.

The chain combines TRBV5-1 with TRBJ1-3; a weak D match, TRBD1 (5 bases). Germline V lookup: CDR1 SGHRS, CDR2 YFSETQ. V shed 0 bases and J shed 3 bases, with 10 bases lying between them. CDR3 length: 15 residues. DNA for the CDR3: TGCGCCAGCAGCTTGGCCCCGGACAATGGAAACACCATATATTTT. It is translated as CASSLAPDNGNTIYF.

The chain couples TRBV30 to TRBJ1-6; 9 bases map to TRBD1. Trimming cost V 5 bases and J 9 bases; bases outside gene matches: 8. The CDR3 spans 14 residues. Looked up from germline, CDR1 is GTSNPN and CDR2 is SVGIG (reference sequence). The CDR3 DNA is TGTGCCTGGGGGACAGGGAGCTCTGGTTCACCCCTCCACTTT. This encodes CAWGTGSSGSPLHF.

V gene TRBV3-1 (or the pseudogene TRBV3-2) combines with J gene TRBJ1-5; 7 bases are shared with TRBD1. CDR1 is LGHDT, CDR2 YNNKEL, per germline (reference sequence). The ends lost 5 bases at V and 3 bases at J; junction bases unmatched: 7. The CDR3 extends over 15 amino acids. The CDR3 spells CASSTGQSFNQPQHF. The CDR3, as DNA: TGTGCCAGCAGCACGGGACAGTCCTTCAATCAGCCCCAGCATTTT.